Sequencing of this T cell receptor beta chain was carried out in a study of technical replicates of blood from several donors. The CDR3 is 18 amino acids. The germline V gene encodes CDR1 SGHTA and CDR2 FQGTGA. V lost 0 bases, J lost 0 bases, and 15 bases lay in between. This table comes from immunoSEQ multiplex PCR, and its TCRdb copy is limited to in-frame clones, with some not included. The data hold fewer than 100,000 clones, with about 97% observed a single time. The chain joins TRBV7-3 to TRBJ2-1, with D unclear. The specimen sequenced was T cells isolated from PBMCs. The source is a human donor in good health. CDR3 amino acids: CASSLTPSPHYSYNEQFF. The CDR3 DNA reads TGTGCCAGCAGCTTAACGCCGAGTCCACACTACTCCTACAATGAGCAGTTCTTC.